The 9 T cell receptor beta chains below all came from one sample that was sequenced in a study of blood T cells in healthy people across ages. Alongside a J-beta primer mix, a sample-barcoded 5' primer served in a second PCR lasting roughly 6 to 11 cycles. Each CDR3 protein is one row after TCRdb ran MiXCR on the 5' RACE reads. Seen here are just under 750,000 distinct CDR3 sequences, about 24% observed once, and the top ten hold about 22%. Sequenced sample: blood. These receptors were obtained from a man between 65 and 85 years old in good health.

The genes are TRBV5-6 and TRBJ2-3; TRBD2 agrees at 9 bases. J gave up 1 base and V 4 bases, and 10 bases lay outside the gene matches. The CDR3 covers 17 residues. Per the germline V gene, CDR1 is SGHDT and CDR2 is YYEEEE. The CDR3 nucleotides are TGTGCCAGCAGCCCACTTTCGACTAGCGGCCGCACAGATACGCAGTATTTT. It specifies CASSPLSTSGRTDTQYF.

The V call is TRBV7-9, the J call TRBJ2-7; weak D call: TRBD2 (6 bases). This CDR3 contains 14 residues. The V gene lost 3 bases and the J gene lost 5 bases, with 14 bases spanning the gap. CDR1 is SEHNR and CDR2 is FQNEAQ in the germline V gene (reference sequence). Here the CDR3 DNA reads TGTGCCAGCAGCTTTTCCCGGGAGATCCACGAGCAGTACGTC. Amino acid sequence: CASSFSREIHEQYV.

For this clonotype: A read error may be the cause here, since a much bigger clone is one base away. The chain carries TRBV7-9 and TRBJ1-5; TRBD1 aligns across 11 bases. From germline, CDR1 is SEHNR and CDR2 FQNEAQ (reference sequence). The CDR3 extends over 17 amino acids. CDR3 sequence: CSSSTWTGGRINQPQHF. CDR3 coding DNA: TGTTCCAGCAGCACGTGGACAGGGGGCCGAATCAATCAGCCCCAGCATTTT.

The chain carries TRBV5-5 and TRBJ2-4; TRBD2 matches at 9 bases. Trimming at V came to 4 bases and at J to 1 base, leaving 3 bases not matched to a gene. CDR3 length: 15 amino acids. Germline V gene sequence: CDR1 SGHKS, CDR2 YYEKEE (reference sequence). The CDR3 DNA reads as TGTGCCAGCAGCGCCGGACTAGCGGCCAAAAACATTCAGTACTTC. Its protein is CASSAGLAAKNIQYF.

The gene calls are TRBV10-3 and TRBJ2-7; D might be TRBD1 (6 bases). The germline gives CDR1 ENHRY, CDR2 SYGVKD. The length of the CDR3 is 12 residues. V was trimmed by 10 bases and J by 2 bases, leaving 12 bases between them. CDR3 amino acids: CATQDSTYEQYV. The CDR3 nucleotides read TGTGCCACCCAGGACAGCACCTACGAGCAGTACGTC.

The chain is built from TRBV20-1 and TRBJ2-4; 9 bases line up with TRBD2. This CDR3 has 15 amino acids. CDR1 is DFQATT, CDR2 SNEGSKA, per germline (reference sequence). The ends lost 5 bases at V and 8 bases at J; junction bases unmatched: 13. CDR3 in DNA: TGCAGTGCTTTTCCACCCAGCGGGGGGAGGGACATTCAGTACTTC. Translating gives CSAFPPSGGRDIQYF.

The chain employs TRBV28 and TRBJ1-3; no definite D call. The V end lost 4 bases, the J end lost 1 base, and 11 bases lay between the germline ends. Germline lookup yields CDR1 MDHEN and CDR2 SYDVKM. The CDR3 extends over 15 amino acids. This chain's CDR3 is CASSSLGGSGNTIYF. Written as DNA, the CDR3 is TGTGCCAGCAGTTCCCTAGGAGGATCTGGAAACACCATATATTTT.

This clonotype was recorded many times. J is TRBJ2-1 and V is TRBV29-1; D is ambiguous. Germline CDR1 is SQVTM and CDR2 is ANQGSEA. This CDR3 contains 8 residues. V was clipped by 7 bases and J by 6 bases, with 1 base between them. In DNA form, the CDR3 reads TGCAGCGCCAATGAGCAGTTCTTC. Amino acids: CSANEQFF.

The DNA for the CDR3 is TGTGCCAGTACCTTGGACTGGCGCTCCTACAATGAGCAGTTCTTC. It specifies CASTLDWRSYNEQFF. The genes are TRBV19 and TRBJ2-1, with D possibly being TRBD2 (5 bases). Germline V gene data show CDR1 as LNHDA and CDR2 as SQIVND (reference sequence). Trimming took off 7 bases at V and 0 bases at J, with 13 bases between the two ends. The CDR3 loop spans 15 amino acids.